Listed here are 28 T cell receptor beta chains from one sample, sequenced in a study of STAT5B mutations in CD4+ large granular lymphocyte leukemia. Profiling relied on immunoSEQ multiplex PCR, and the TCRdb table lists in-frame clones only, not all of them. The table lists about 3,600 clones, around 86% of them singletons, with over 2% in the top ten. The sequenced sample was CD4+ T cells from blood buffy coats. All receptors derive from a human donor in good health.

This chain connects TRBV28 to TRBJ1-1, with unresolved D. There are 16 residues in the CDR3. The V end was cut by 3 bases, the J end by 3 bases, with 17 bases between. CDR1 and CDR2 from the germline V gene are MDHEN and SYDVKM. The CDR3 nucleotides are TGTGCCAGCAGTTTTAGACCCCAGGACGGGGACACTGAAGCTTTCTTT. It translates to CASSFRPQDGDTEAFF.

The DNA for the CDR3 is TGCGCCAGCAGTGAGCTCAGGGACGACCGGGAGGGAGATGAAGCTTTCTTT. It translates to CASSELRDDREGDEAFF. The chain carries TRBV10-2 and TRBJ1-1, with D maybe TRBD1 (5 bases). CDR1 is WSHSY and CDR2 is SAAADI in the germline V gene. The length of the CDR3 is 17 residues. The V and J ends lost 2 bases and 7 bases respectively, with 23 bases between them.

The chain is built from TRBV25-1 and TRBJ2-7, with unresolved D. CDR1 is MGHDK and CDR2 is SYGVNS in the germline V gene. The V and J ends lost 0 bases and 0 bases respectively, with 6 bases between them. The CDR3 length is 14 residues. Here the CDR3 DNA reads TGTGCCAGCAGTGAATACGGGCCCTCCTACGAGCAGTACTTC. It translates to CASSEYGPSYEQYF.

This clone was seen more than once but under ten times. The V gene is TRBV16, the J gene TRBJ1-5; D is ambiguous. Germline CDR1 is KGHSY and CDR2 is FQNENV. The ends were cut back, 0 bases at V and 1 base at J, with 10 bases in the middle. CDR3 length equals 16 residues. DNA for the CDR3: TGTGCCAGCAGCCAATCTCCCAGTAAGAGCAATCAGCCCCAGCATTTT. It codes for CASSQSPSKSNQPQHF. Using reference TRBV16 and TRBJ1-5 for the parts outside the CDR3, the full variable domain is GEEVAQTPKHLVRGEGQKAKLYCAPIKGHSYVFWYQQVLKNEFKFLISFQNENVFDETGMPKERFSAKCLPNSPCSLEIQATKLEDSAVYFCASSQSPSKSNQPQHFGDGTRLSIL.

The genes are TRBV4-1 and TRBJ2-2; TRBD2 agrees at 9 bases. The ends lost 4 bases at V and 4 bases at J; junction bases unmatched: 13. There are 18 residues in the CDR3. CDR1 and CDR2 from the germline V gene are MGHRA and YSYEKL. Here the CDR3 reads CASSPSRGGLAPTGELFF. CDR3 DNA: TGCGCCAGCAGCCCCTCCAGGGGCGGACTAGCGCCCACCGGGGAGCTGTTTTTT.

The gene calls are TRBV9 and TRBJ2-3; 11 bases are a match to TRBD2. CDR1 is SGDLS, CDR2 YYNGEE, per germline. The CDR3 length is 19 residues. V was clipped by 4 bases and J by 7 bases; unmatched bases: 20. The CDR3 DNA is TGTGCCAGCAGCCTTAACCCCACACTTAGCGGGAGGGCTACTTATACGCAGTATTTT. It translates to CASSLNPTLSGRATYTQYF. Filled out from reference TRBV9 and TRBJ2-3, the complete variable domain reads DSGVTQTPKHLITATGQRVTLRCSPRSGDLSVYWYQQSLDQGLQFLIQYYNGEERAKGNILERFSAQQFPDLHSELNLSSLELGDSALYFCASSLNPTLSGRATYTQYFGPGTRLTVL.

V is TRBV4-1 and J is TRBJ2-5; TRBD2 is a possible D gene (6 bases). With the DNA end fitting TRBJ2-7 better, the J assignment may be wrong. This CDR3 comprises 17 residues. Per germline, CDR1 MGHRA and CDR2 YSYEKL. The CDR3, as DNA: TGCGCCAGCAGCCCATGGGCTCAGGCGGGATCTTACTCCGAGCAGTACTTC. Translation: CASSPWAQAGSYSEQYF.

Here the CDR3 DNA reads TGTGCCACCAGCATAGCGGGAGGGAGTGGGGCCAACGTCCTGACTTTC. This codes for CATSIAGGSGANVLTF. This chain connects TRBV15 to TRBJ2-6; 11 bases map to TRBD2. The J segment lost 3 bases and the V segment lost 4 bases, leaving 2 bases of the junction unmatched. The CDR3 sequence is 16 residues long. Germline V gene lookup returns CDR1 LNHNV and CDR2 YYDKDF (reference sequence).

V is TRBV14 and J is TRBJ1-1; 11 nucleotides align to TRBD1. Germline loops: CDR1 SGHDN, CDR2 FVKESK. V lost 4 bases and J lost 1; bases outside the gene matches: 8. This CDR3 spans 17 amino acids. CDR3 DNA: TGTGCCAGCAGCCCCTGGGACAGGGGGGTATCGAACACTGAAGCTTTCTTT. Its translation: CASSPWDRGVSNTEAFF.

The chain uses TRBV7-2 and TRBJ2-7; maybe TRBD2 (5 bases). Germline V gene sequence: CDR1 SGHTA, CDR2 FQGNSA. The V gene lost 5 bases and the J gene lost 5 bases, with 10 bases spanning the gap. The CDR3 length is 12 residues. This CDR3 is CASSPEGHEQYF. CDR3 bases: TGTGCCAGCAGCCCAGAGGGCCACGAGCAGTACTTC.

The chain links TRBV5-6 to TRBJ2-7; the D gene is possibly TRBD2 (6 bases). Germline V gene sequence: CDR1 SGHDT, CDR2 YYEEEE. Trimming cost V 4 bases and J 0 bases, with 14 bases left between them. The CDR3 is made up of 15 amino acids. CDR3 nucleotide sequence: TGTGCCAGCAGCCCGTGGAGGGCGGCCTCCTACGAGCAGTACTTC. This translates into CASSPWRAASYEQYF.

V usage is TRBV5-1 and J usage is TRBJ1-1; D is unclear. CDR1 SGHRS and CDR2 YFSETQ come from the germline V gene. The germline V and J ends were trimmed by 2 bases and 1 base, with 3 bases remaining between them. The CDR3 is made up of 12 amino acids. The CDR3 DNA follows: TGCGCCAGCAGCTTTCAGAACACTGAAGCTTTCTTT. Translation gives CASSFQNTEAFF.

CDR3 DNA: TGTGCCAGCAGTGAGGCTGAGGGACAGAGATCTCATAGCAATCAGCCCCAGCATTTT. Translation: CASSEAEGQRSHSNQPQHF. This chain links TRBV2 with TRBJ1-5; TRBD1 matches at 7 bases. The V segment lost 3 bases and the J segment 0 bases; nucleotides outside the gene matches: 14. Per the germline V gene, CDR1 is SNHLY and CDR2 is FYNNEI. There are 19 residues in the CDR3.

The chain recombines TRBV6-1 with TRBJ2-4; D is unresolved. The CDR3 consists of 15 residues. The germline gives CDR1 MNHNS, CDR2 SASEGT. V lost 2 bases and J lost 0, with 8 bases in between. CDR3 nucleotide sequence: TGTGCCAGCAGTGAATTAACGCTAGCCAAAAACATTCAGTACTTC. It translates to CASSELTLAKNIQYF.

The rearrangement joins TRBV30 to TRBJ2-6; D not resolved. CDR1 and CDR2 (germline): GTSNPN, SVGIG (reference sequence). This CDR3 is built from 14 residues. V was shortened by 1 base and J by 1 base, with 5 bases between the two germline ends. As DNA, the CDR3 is TGTGCCTGGAGTGGGGGTTCTGGGGCCAACGTCCTGACTTTC. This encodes CAWSGGSGANVLTF.

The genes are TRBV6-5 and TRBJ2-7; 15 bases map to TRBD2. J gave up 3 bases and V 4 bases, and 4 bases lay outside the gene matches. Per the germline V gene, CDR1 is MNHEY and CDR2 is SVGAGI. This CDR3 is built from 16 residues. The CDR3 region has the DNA TGTGCCAGCAGTTCTGGGACTAGCGGGAGGAGCTACGAGCAGTACTTC. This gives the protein CASSSGTSGRSYEQYF.

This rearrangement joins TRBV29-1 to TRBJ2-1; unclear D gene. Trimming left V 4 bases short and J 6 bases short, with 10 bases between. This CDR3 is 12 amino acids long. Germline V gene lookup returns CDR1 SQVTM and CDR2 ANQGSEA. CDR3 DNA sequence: TGCAGCGTTGTTCGACGGATCAATGAGCAGTTCTTC. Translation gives CSVVRRINEQFF.

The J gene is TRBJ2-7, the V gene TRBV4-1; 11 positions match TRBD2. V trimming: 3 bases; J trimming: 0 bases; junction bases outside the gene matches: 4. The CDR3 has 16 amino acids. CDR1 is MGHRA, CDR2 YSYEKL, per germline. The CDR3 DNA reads TGCGCCAGCAGCCATGAAACTAGCGGGAGCTCCTACGAGCAGTACTTC. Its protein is CASSHETSGSSYEQYF.

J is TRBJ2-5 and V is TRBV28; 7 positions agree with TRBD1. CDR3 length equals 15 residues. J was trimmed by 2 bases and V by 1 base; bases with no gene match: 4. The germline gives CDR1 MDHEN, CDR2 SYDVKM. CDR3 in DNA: TGTGCCAGCAGTTTATTCGGGACAGCTCAAGAGACCCAGTACTTC. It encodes CASSLFGTAQETQYF.

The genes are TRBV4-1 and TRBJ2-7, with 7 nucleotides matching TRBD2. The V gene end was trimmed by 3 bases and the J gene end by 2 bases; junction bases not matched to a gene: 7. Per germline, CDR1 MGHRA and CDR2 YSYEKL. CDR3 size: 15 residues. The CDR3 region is CASSHGGGLPYEQYF. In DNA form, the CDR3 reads TGCGCCAGCAGCCACGGGGGAGGGCTGCCCTACGAGCAGTACTTC.

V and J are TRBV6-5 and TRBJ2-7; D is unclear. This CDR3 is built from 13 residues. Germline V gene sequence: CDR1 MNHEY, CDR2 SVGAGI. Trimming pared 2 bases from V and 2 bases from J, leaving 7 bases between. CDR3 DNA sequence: TGTGCCAGCAGTTACGAGGTAGCCTACGAGCAGTACTTC. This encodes CASSYEVAYEQYF.

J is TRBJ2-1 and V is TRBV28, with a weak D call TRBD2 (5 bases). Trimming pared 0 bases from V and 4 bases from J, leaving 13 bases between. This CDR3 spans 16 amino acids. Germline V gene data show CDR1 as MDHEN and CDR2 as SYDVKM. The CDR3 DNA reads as TGTGCCAGCAGTTTATGGAGCGGAATAAAATACAATGAGCAGTTCTTC. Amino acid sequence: CASSLWSGIKYNEQFF.

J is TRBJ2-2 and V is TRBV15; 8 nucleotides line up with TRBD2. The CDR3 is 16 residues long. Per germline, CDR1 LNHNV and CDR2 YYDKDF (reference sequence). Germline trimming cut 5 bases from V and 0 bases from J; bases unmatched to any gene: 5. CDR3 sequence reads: CATSGLAGPNTGELFF. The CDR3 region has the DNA TGTGCCACCAGCGGTTTAGCGGGGCCGAACACCGGGGAGCTGTTTTTT. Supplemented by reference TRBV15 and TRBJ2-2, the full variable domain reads DAMVIQNPRYQVTQFGKPVTLSCSQTLNHNVMYWYQQKSSQAPKLLFHYYDKDFNNEADTPDNFQSRRPNTSFCFLDIRSPGLGDTAMYLCATSGLAGPNTGELFFGEGSRLTVL.

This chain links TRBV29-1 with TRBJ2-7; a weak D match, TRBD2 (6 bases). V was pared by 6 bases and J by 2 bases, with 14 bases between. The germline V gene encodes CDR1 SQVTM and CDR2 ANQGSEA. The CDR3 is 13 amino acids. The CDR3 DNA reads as TGCAGCGTCATGGGCGGGGTAACCTACGAGCAGTACTTC. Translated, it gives CSVMGGVTYEQYF.

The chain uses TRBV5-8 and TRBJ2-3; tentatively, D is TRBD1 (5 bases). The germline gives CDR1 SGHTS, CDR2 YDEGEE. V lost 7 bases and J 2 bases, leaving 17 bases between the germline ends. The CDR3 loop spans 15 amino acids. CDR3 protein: CASGALGANTDTQYF. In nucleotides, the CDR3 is TGTGCCAGCGGGGCCCTTGGGGCTAACACAGATACGCAGTATTTT. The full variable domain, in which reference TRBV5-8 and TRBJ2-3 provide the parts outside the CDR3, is EAGVTQSPTHLIKTRGQQATLRCSPISGHTSVYWYQQALGLGLQFLLWYDEGEERNRGNFPPRFSGRQFPNYSSELNVNALELEDSALYLCASGALGANTDTQYFGPGTRLTVL.

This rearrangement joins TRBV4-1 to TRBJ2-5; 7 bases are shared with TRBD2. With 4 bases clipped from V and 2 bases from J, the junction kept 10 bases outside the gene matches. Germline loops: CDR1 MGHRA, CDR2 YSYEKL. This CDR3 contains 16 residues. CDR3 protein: CASSRQRGLFQETQYF. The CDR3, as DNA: TGCGCCAGCAGCCGTCAGCGGGGCCTTTTTCAAGAGACCCAGTACTTC.

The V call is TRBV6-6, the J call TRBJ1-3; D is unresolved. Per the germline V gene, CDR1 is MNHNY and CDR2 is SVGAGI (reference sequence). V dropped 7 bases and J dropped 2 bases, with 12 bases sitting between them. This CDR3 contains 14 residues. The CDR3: CASTQEFAGNTIYF. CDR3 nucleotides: TGTGCCAGCACTCAGGAGTTCGCTGGAAACACCATATATTTT.

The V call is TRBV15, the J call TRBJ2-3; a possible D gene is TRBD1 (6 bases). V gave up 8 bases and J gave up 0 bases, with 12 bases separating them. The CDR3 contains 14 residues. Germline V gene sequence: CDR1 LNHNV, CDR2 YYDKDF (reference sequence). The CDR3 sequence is CATLQGASTDTQYF. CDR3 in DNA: TGTGCCACCTTACAGGGAGCTAGCACAGATACGCAGTATTTT.